This TCR beta chain was found in a study of Ad26.COV2.S vaccination and SARS-CoV-2 variants. Study-level findings and limits: Among vaccine recipients, spike-specific TCR breadth exceeded that of placebo recipients. There was a possibility that the TCR breadth and depth analyses underestimated total T cell responses.

The data were produced by immunoSEQ multiplex PCR, yet TCRdb's version contains in-frame clones alone and is incomplete. The sample holds 350,000 to 500,000 clones, roughly 87% seen once. This CDR3 is 15 amino acids long. Trimming shortened V by 3 bases and J by 1 base, and 9 bases separated the two germline ends. CDR1 is MDHEN, CDR2 SYDVKM, per germline. About this clone itself: Its matching antigen is unknown.

Treatment here: 15 to 20 received Ad26.COV2.S at low or high dose, single or two shots; 5 received placebo; per-sample allocation not given. Following the first vaccine or placebo injection, samples were taken on day 63. It was Wuhan-strain SARS-CoV-2 spike that the Ad26 vaccine vector expressed. The clonotype comes from a person between 18 and 60 years old who received the Ad26.COV2.S COVID-19 vaccine or a placebo. The specimen was peripheral blood, collected in a trial of Ad26.COV2.S vaccine versus placebo. The V gene is TRBV28, the J gene TRBJ1-4; D not resolved. CDR3 DNA sequence: TGTGCCAGCAGTTTGATGGCCAGAACTAATGAAAAACTGTTTTTT. It encodes CASSLMARTNEKLFF.